The 21 T cell receptor beta chains below come from one sample, sequenced in a study of radiotherapy plus CTLA-4 blockade in lung cancer. Here immunoSEQ multiplex PCR was the method, and the copy in TCRdb shows in-frame clones only, minus some. The sample shows roughly 110,000 clones, 85% to 90% of them seen only once. The source material was peripheral blood, sampled from a patient treated with radiotherapy plus ipilimumab. The source of these receptors is a human donor with non-small cell lung cancer that progressed on radiotherapy plus ipilimumab. Some clones in this sample may be carry-over from other donors' samples.

This clone showed up just once. The chain employs TRBV7-5 and TRBJ1-1. TRBV7-5 is a pseudogene locus. The CDR3 length is 21 residues. As DNA, the CDR3 is TGTGTCAGAAGCTTACCCTTCCCCGGGGACGAGGACCAATGGTGCGTCACTGAAGCTTTCTTT. Its translation: CVRSLPFPGDEDQWCVTEAFF.

The chain links TRBV10-3 to TRBJ2-5, with TRBD2 matching 9 bases. Per germline, CDR1 ENHRY and CDR2 SYGVKD. V lost 6 bases, J lost 1 base, and 6 bases stayed unmatched. CDR3 size: 15 residues. In DNA, the CDR3 is TGTGCCATCAGAGGCGTTAGCGGGGGCCAAGAGACCCAGTACTTC. It codes for CAIRGVSGGQETQYF.

Only one count was recorded for this clone. The CDR3 sequence: CASSAGQGFSYEQYF. The DNA of the CDR3 is TGCGCCAGCAGCGCTGGACAGGGGTTCTCCTACGAGCAGTACTTC. The gene calls are TRBV5-1 and TRBJ2-7; 9 bases map to TRBD1. Trimming at V came to 4 bases and at J to 0 bases, leaving 5 bases not matched to a gene. There are 15 residues in the CDR3. CDR1 is SGHRS, CDR2 YFSETQ, per germline.

Details on this clone: Possible read error: a much larger clone is one base away. The genes are TRBV28 and TRBJ1-2; D remains unclear. Trimming took off 4 bases at V and 0 bases at J, with 0 bases between the two ends. Germline V lookup: CDR1 MDHEN, CDR2 SYDVKM. The CDR3 runs to 11 residues. The DNA of the CDR3 is TGTGCCAGCAGTTCTAACTATGGCTACACCTTC. As protein: CASSSNYGYTF.

The chain carries TRBV5-4 and TRBJ2-1; maybe TRBD1 (6 bases). Germline V lookup: CDR1 SGHNT, CDR2 YYREEE (reference sequence). V was cut by 3 bases and J by 0 bases, with 10 bases left in between. The CDR3 runs 15 residues. As DNA, the CDR3 is TGTGCCAGCAGCTCCGACAGGAGCTCCTACAATGAGCAGTTCTTC. As protein: CASSSDRSSYNEQFF.

This chain uses TRBV25-1 with TRBJ2-5; D is unresolved. The V end was cut by 4 bases, the J end by 1 base, with 4 bases between. The CDR3 totals 12 residues. From germline, CDR1 is MGHDK and CDR2 SYGVNS. The CDR3 reads CASSGIQETQYF. In nucleotides, the CDR3 is TGTGCCAGCAGTGGGATCCAAGAGACCCAGTACTTC.

This sequence joins TRBV2 and TRBJ1-2, with unresolved D. The CDR3 loop spans 13 amino acids. Trimming left V 10 bases short and J 1 base short, with 13 bases between. Per germline, CDR1 SNHLY and CDR2 FYNNEI. In nucleotides, the CDR3 is TGTGCCACCCGGGGTTCTGGTAACTATGGCTACACCTTC. It is translated as CATRGSGNYGYTF.

This chain joins TRBV6-5 and TRBJ1-5, with D unclear. The germline V gene has CDR1 MNHEY and CDR2 SVGAGI. This CDR3 is built from 15 residues. Trimming removed 5 bases from V and 7 bases from J, with 18 bases in between. The CDR3, as DNA: TGTGCCAGCAGTCGCGGACTTAACCTGGGGCAGCCCCAGCATTTT. Its protein product is CASSRGLNLGQPQHF.

The gene calls are TRBV4-3 and TRBJ1-6, with TRBD1 identical over 11 bases. Germline CDR1 reads LGHNA; CDR2 reads YSLEER. CDR3 size: 16 residues. V shed 0 bases and J 9 bases; nucleotides not matched to a gene: 4. CDR3 protein: CASSQESGQGGSPLHF. The CDR3 DNA sequence: TGCGCCAGCAGCCAAGAATCGGGACAGGGGGGTTCACCCCTCCACTTT.

This chain joins TRBV2 and TRBJ2-7; D gene unclear. Trimming stripped 9 bases from V and 3 bases from J, with 18 bases between. CDR1 is SNHLY and CDR2 is FYNNEI in the germline V gene. The CDR3 is 14 residues long. CDR3 residues: CASRMGSEFYEQYF. The CDR3 nucleotides are TGTGCCAGTCGAATGGGCAGTGAGTTCTACGAGCAGTACTTC. Full variable domain (outside the CDR3, taken from reference TRBV2 and TRBJ2-7): EPEVTQTPSHQVTQMGQEVILRCVPISNHLYFYWYRQILGQKVEFLVSFYNNEISEKSEIFDDQFSVERPDGSNFTLKIRSTKLEDSAMYFCASRMGSEFYEQYFGPGTRLTVT.

The rearrangement joins TRBV5-1 to TRBJ2-7, with 9 bases that match TRBD2. The CDR3 loop spans 14 amino acids. Germline V CDR1 and CDR2: SGHRS, YFSETQ. After removal of 2 bases from V and 5 bases from J, the junction contained 5 bases not matched to a gene. The CDR3 sequence: CASSLKLAGHEQYF. Here the CDR3 DNA reads TGCGCCAGCAGCTTAAAACTAGCGGGCCACGAGCAGTACTTC. The variable domain in full, completed from reference TRBV5-1 and TRBJ2-7, reads KAGVTQTPRYLIKTRGQQVTLSCSPISGHRSVSWYQQTPGQGLQFLFEYFSETQRNKGNFPGRFSGRQFSNSRSEMNVSTLELGDSALYLCASSLKLAGHEQYFGPGTRLTVT.

The chain recombines TRBV12-5 with TRBJ2-1; D gene uncertain. The germline CDR1 and CDR2 sequences are LGHNT and FRNRAP. Trimming cost V 2 bases and J 9 bases, with 5 bases left between them. This CDR3 comprises 11 residues. The CDR3 sequence: CASGLIGEQFF. Here the CDR3 DNA reads TGTGCTAGTGGTTTGATTGGTGAGCAGTTCTTC.

V usage is TRBV18 and J usage is TRBJ1-4, with no clear D. CDR3 length: 16 amino acids. V lost 1 base and J 6 bases, leaving 15 bases between the germline ends. In germline, CDR1 is KGHSH, CDR2 LQKENI. The CDR3 region is CASSPLSGGLDEKLFF. CDR3 nucleotide sequence: TGTGCCAGCTCACCACTCTCCGGAGGCCTGGATGAAAAACTGTTTTTT.

The rearrangement uses TRBV18 and TRBJ1-5; D remains unclear. Germline values: CDR1 KGHSH, CDR2 LQKENI. The CDR3 contains 16 residues. V was cut by 2 bases and J by 3 bases, with 14 bases left in between. DNA of the CDR3: TGTGCCAGCTCACCAACCGGAGGTACCTTCAATCAGCCCCAGCATTTT. Amino acid sequence: CASSPTGGTFNQPQHF. The full variable domain, its missing parts supplied by reference TRBV18 and TRBJ1-5, is NAGVMQNPRHLVRRRGQEARLRCSPMKGHSHVYWYRQLPEEGLKFMVYLQKENIIDESGMPKERFSAEFPKEGPSILRIQQVVRGDSAAYFCASSPTGGTFNQPQHFGDGTRLSIL.

The genes are TRBV4-3 and TRBJ2-3; no reliable D call. The V end was cut by 1 base, the J end by 5 bases, with 10 bases between. Germline assignment: CDR1 LGHNA and CDR2 YSLEER. This CDR3 spans 14 amino acids. The CDR3, as DNA: TGCGCCAGCAGCCAAGTGGGCCCTTTAGATACGCAGTATTTT. Translating it yields CASSQVGPLDTQYF.

V is TRBV19 and J is TRBJ1-1, with no clear D. The CDR3 contains 12 residues. V lost 6 bases to trimming and J lost 4 bases, with 9 bases between them. Germline loops: CDR1 LNHDA, CDR2 SQIVND (reference sequence). CDR3 sequence (DNA): TGTGCCAGTAGGGAGTTGTTCACTGAAGCTTTCTTT. It translates to CASRELFTEAFF.

In this sample, this clone turned up once. V gene TRBV7-8 combines with J gene TRBJ2-7; 8 bases agree with TRBD1. This CDR3 has 15 residues. Germline V gives CDR1 SGHVS, CDR2 FQNEAQ. V shed 5 bases, J shed 3 bases, and the junction held 9 bases outside the gene matches. The chain's CDR3 is CASSVTGGRLYEQYF. CDR3 DNA sequence: TGTGCCAGCAGCGTTACAGGGGGACGGCTCTACGAGCAGTACTTC.

The chain is built from TRBV4-2 and TRBJ1-5; 7 positions agree with TRBD1. Germline V gene sequence: CDR1 LGHNA, CDR2 YNFKEQ. J was trimmed by 1 base and V by 3 bases; bases with no gene match: 9. This CDR3 has 17 amino acids. This chain's CDR3 is CASSHYPRGESNQPQHF. DNA for the CDR3: TGTGCCAGCAGCCATTATCCCAGGGGGGAAAGCAATCAGCCCCAGCATTTT.

Written as DNA, the CDR3 is TGTGCCAGCAGTTACCAGCCGGGACAGGGACTACATGGCTACACCTTC. Amino acids: CASSYQPGQGLHGYTF. The V call is TRBV6-6, the J call TRBJ1-2; 9 bases map to TRBD1. V was pared by 2 bases and J by 6 bases, with 10 bases of the junction left unmatched. CDR1 and CDR2 (germline): MNHNY, SVGAGI (reference sequence). The CDR3 has 16 amino acids.

As DNA, the CDR3 is TGTGCCAGCAGTTGGAGGGGGGCGGAAGCTTTCTTT. Protein product: CASSWRGAEAFF. This rearrangement joins TRBV7-3 to TRBJ1-1, with D possibly TRBD1 on 6 matching bases. Trimming stripped 6 bases from V and 8 bases from J, with 13 bases between. Germline V gives CDR1 SGHTA, CDR2 FQGTGA. The CDR3 runs to 12 residues.

The rearrangement uses TRBV7-9 and TRBJ2-2, with a weak D call TRBD1 (6 bases). CDR1 and CDR2 (germline): SEHNR, FQNEAQ (reference sequence). V lost 8 bases, J lost 4 bases, and 11 bases lay in between. The CDR3 spans 13 residues. The CDR3: CASATGATGELFF. CDR3 DNA: TGTGCCAGCGCGACAGGAGCCACCGGGGAGCTGTTTTTT.